This is a list of T cell receptor beta chains from one sample in a study of OX40 agonist ivuxolimab in advanced cancers. Generated by immunoSEQ multiplex PCR, the TCRdb table keeps only in-frame clones and is missing some. The sample includes 45,000 to 55,000 clones, roughly 87% of them seen just once. The sequencing here drew on CD4+ or CD8+ T cells sorted from blood, taken in a trial of the OX40 agonist ivuxolimab. All receptors come from an adult with an advanced solid tumor such as melanoma, head and neck, liver or kidney cancer. CDR3s include the opening cysteine and the closing phenylalanine or tryptophan. The D gene is left open where the match is weak. A row's size may be missing; if present it is once, few, many or a size class.

V	size	J	D	DNA	CDR3
TRBV19	.	TRBJ1-1	.	TGTGCCAGTAGTCGAGGGGGAAACACTGAAGCTTTCTTT	CASSRGGNTEAFF
TRBV5-7	.	TRBJ1-1	.	TGTGCCAGCAGCCGCCAGGGCACTGAAGCTTTCTTT	CASSRQGTEAFF
TRBV19	.	TRBJ2-3	TRBD1	TGTGCCAGTACCAGGACAGGGAGGACAGATACGCAGTATTTT	CASTRTGRTDTQYF
TRBV28	.	TRBJ2-7	.	TGTGCCAGCAGTTTTTCCATACCCGCCTACGAGCAGTACTTC	CASSFSIPAYEQYF
TRBV6-5	.	TRBJ2-1	.	TGTGCCAGCAGTTACGCGGGGTTATCCTACAATGAGCAGTTCTTC	CASSYAGLSYNEQFF
TRBV7-2	.	TRBJ2-6	TRBD1	TGTGCCAGCAGCACCTGGGACAGTAACTCTGGGGCCAACGTCCTGACTTTC	CASSTWDSNSGANVLTF
TRBV2	.	TRBJ2-7	.	TGTGCCAGCAACGTGCAGGGAATCTACGAGCAGTACTTC	CASNVQGIYEQYF
TRBV19	.	TRBJ1-1	.	TGTGCCAGTACCATGGGGAGAACTGAAGCTTTCTTT	CASTMGRTEAFF
TRBV30	.	TRBJ1-4	.	TGTGCCTGGGGACCCGGGACGGATGAAAAACTGTTTTTT	CAWGPGTDEKLFF
TRBV19	.	TRBJ2-4	.	TGTGCCAGTAGTATGGGTAATCAAAAAAACATTCAGTACTTC	CASSMGNQKNIQYF
TRBV9	once	TRBJ2-2	TRBD2	TGTGCCAGCAGCGGACTAGCGGGAGTCACCGGGGAGCTGTTTTTT	CASSGLAGVTGELFF